This record concerns one TCR beta chain sequence. Its antigen is currently unknown. The data belong to a study of T cell responses to AZD1222 COVID-19 vaccine. Study outcomes and limitations: Targets within unmutated variant regions were reportedly found for nearly half of spike-specific TCRs. Donors were mostly white British, more females; clonal diversity possibly underestimated.

Some clones are missing from TCRdb's copy, which holds only in-frame ones; the method was immunoSEQ multiplex PCR. This sample has 100,000 to 150,000 clones, with about 82% found just once. Germline-derived CDR1 and CDR2 are SGHTA and FQGNSA. The CDR3 loop spans 14 amino acids. V was pared by 5 bases and J by 4 bases, with 7 bases of the junction left unmatched. V is TRBV7-2 and J is TRBJ2-7, with 8 bases identical to TRBD2. The material was peripheral blood, obtained 28 days after the second AZD1222 dose. The origin of this receptor is an adult who received the AZD1222 COVID-19 vaccine. DNA for the CDR3: TGTGCCAGCAGCACGGGACTAGTTGGGTACGAGCAGTACTTC. Its translation: CASSTGLVGYEQYF.